This T cell receptor beta chain originates from a study of blood T cell repertoires in COVID-19. Study-level information: Samples representing acute and convalescent COVID-19 were sourced from the United States, Italy and Spain. T cells, B-cell-depleted T cells, or PBMCs provided the cDNA or gDNA that served as material.

Germline V lookup: CDR1 LNHDA, CDR2 SQIVND (reference sequence). Trimming cost V 6 bases and J 6 bases, with 21 bases left between them. The CDR3 sequence is 16 residues long. Authors' processing steps: Cell counts per sample came from amplifying reference gene primers. The method was immunoSEQ multiplex PCR; TCRdb's version includes in-frame clones alone and lacks a portion of them. That table supplies the V and J calls and clone size; D and trimming were determined from the DNA. Of around 100,000 clones listed, approximately 80% are singletons. The genes are TRBV19 and TRBJ1-5; possibly TRBD1 for D (5 bases). The TCR comes from a woman in her seventies with acute or convalescent COVID-19. Sequenced sample: peripheral blood. The chain's CDR3 is CASRKIWGGDGQPQHF. The CDR3 coding sequence is TGTGCCAGTAGAAAGATATGGGGGGGAGATGGTCAGCCCCAGCATTTT.